These 9 T cell receptor beta chains originate from one sample sequenced in a study of blood T cell repertoires in COVID-19. The repertoire was sequenced with immunoSEQ multiplex PCR; TCRdb's copy has only in-frame clones and lacks some. The table lists about 360,000 clones, approximately 77% of them singletons. Specimen: peripheral blood. The receptors derive from a human donor with acute or convalescent COVID-19. The donor label of this sample is uncertain.

The CDR3 loop is CASSLRGPVSSYNEQFF. Written as DNA, the CDR3 is TGTGCCAGCAGCTTAAGGGGGCCCGTTAGCTCCTACAATGAGCAGTTCTTC. The chain recombines TRBV7-8 with TRBJ2-1, with 7 bases fitting TRBD1. Germline values: CDR1 SGHVS, CDR2 FQNEAQ. The CDR3 extends over 17 amino acids. J lost 0 bases, V lost 2 bases, and 7 bases had no gene match. The full variable domain, in which reference TRBV7-8 and TRBJ2-1 provide the parts outside the CDR3, is GAGVSQSPRYKVAKRGQDVALRCDPISGHVSLFWYQQALGQGPEFLTYFQNEAQLDKSGLPSDRFFAERPEGSVSTLKIQRTQQEDSAVYLCASSLRGPVSSYNEQFFGPGTRLTVL.

This clone was counted at least ten times. The rearrangement links TRBV6-5 to TRBJ2-3; TRBD2 matches 9 bases. The CDR3 totals 14 residues. With V trimmed by 7 bases and J by 2 bases, 4 bases remained unmatched. In germline, CDR1 is MNHEY, CDR2 SVGAGI. The CDR3, as DNA: TGTGCCAGCAATGGCGGGGGGGCCACAGATACGCAGTATTTT. As protein: CASNGGGATDTQYF.

This clone came up once. This sequence joins TRBV28 and TRBJ1-3, with TRBD1 as a possible D gene (6 bases). This CDR3 comprises 14 residues. Germline V CDR1 and CDR2: MDHEN, SYDVKM. V lost 4 bases to trimming and J lost 4 bases, with 11 bases between them. This CDR3 is CASSSAGEGNTIYF. For the CDR3, the DNA is TGTGCCAGCAGTTCCGCAGGGGAGGGAAACACCATATATTTT.

This chain links TRBV18 with TRBJ2-7, with 14 bases lining up with TRBD2. The CDR3 runs to 15 residues. V lost 4 bases, J lost 5 bases, and 4 bases stayed unmatched. The germline V gene encodes CDR1 KGHSH and CDR2 LQKENI. The CDR3 sequence: CASSLRTSGGHEQYF. CDR3 sequence (DNA): TGTGCCAGCTCACTTCGGACTAGCGGGGGGCACGAGCAGTACTTC.

This sequence joins TRBV5-1 and TRBJ1-6; TRBD1 aligns across 9 bases. After removal of 4 bases from V and 7 bases from J, the junction contained 9 bases not matched to a gene. This CDR3 comprises 16 residues. Germline CDR1 and CDR2: SGHRS and YFSETQ. CDR3 amino acids: CASSPTGGIKNSPLHF. The CDR3 nucleotides are TGCGCCAGCAGCCCGACAGGGGGAATTAAGAATTCACCCCTCCACTTT.

V and J are TRBV5-1 and TRBJ2-7; possibly TRBD2 for D (6 bases). V was clipped by 5 bases and J by 1 base, with 7 bases between them. Germline V gene lookup returns CDR1 SGHRS and CDR2 YFSETQ. The CDR3 consists of 12 residues. CDR3 sequence reads: CASREGSYEQYF. The CDR3 DNA reads TGCGCCAGCAGGGAGGGGTCCTACGAGCAGTACTTC.

The J gene is TRBJ1-2, the V gene TRBV27, with 7 nucleotides matching TRBD1. CDR3 length equals 13 residues. V gave up 6 bases and J gave up 4 bases; unmatched junction bases: 5. Germline CDR1 MNHEY, CDR2 SMNVEV (reference sequence). CDR3 in DNA: TGTGCCAGCAGCCCGGGACAGAGCTATGGCTACACCTTC. Protein: CASSPGQSYGYTF.

The chain employs TRBV19 and TRBJ1-3; TRBD1 aligns across 7 bases. CDR1 and CDR2 from the germline V gene are LNHDA and SQIVND (reference sequence). The V gene end was trimmed by 4 bases and the J gene end by 2 bases; junction bases not matched to a gene: 2. The CDR3 is 14 amino acids. In nucleotides, the CDR3 is TGTGCCAGTAGTACCCAGGGGGCTGGAAACACCATATATTTT. Its protein product is CASSTQGAGNTIYF.

This chain connects TRBV20-1 to TRBJ2-5; no definite D call. Germline V gives CDR1 DFQATT, CDR2 SNEGSKA (reference sequence). V gave up 2 bases and J gave up 5 bases, with 6 bases separating them. This CDR3 has 11 amino acids. The CDR3 bases are TGCAGTGCTAGACAATTGGAGACCCAGTACTTC. Encoded protein: CSARQLETQYF.